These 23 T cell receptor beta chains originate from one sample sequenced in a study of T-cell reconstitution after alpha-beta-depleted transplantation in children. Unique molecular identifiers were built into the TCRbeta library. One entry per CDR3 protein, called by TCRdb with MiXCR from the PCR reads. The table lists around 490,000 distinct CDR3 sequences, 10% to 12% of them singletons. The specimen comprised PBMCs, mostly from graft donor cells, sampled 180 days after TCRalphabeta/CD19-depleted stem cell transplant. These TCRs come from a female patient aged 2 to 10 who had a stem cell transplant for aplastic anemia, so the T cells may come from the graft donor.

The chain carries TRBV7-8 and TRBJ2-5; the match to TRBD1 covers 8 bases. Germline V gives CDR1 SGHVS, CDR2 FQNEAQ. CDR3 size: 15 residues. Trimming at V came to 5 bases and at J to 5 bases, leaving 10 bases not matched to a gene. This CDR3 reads CASSIPGQGTETQYF. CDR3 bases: TGTGCCAGCAGCATACCCGGACAGGGTACGGAGACCCAGTACTTC.

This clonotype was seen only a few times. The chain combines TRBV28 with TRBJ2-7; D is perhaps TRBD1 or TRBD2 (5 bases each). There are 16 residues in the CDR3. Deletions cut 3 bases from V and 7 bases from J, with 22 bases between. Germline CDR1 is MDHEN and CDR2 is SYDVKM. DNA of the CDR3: TGTGCCAGCAGTTTGACTCCGGGCTCGGGGCCGGGGGAGCAGTACTTC. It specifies CASSLTPGSGPGEQYF.

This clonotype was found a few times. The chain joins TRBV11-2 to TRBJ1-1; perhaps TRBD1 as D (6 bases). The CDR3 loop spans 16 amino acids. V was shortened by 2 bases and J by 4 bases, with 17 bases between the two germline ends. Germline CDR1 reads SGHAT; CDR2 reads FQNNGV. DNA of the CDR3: TGTGCCAGCAGCTTATTCACCCGACAGGCTAGCACTGAAGCTTTCTTT. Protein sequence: CASSLFTRQASTEAFF.

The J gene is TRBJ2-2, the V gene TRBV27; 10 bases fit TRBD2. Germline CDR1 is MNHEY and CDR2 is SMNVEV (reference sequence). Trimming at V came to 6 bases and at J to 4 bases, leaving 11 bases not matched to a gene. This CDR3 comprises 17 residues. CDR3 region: CASRPGGLAWGTGELFF. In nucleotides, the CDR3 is TGTGCCAGCAGACCGGGGGGACTAGCGTGGGGCACCGGGGAGCTGTTTTTT.

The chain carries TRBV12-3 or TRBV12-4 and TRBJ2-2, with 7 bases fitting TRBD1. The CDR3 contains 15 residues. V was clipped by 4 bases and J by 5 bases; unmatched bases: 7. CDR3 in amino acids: CASSSGQTLTGELFF. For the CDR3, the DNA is TGTGCCAGCAGTTCGGGACAGACCCTTACCGGGGAGCTGTTTTTT.

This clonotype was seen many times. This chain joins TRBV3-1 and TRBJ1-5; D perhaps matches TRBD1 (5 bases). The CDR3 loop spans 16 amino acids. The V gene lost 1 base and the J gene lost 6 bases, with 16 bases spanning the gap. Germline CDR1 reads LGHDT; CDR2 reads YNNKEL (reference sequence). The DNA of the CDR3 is TGTGCCAGCAGCCAAGGGTTGGCAGGGATGACTCAGCCCCAGCATTTT. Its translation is CASSQGLAGMTQPQHF.

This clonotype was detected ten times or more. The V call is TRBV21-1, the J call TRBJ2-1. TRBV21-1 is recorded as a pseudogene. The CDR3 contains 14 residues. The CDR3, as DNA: TGTGCCAGCAGCAAAGATTGCAGCGACAATGAGCAGTTCTTC. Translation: CASSKDCSDNEQFF.

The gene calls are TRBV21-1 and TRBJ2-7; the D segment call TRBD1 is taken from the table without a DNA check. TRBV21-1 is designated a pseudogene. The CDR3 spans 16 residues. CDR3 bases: TGTGCCAGCAGCAAATGGAAGGGACAGGCGTCCTACGAGCAGTACTTC. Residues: CASSKWKGQASYEQYF.

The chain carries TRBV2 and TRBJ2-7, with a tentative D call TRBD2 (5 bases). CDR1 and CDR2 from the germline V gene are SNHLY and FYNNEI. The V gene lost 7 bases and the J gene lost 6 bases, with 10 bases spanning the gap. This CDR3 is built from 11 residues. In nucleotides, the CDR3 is TGTGCCAGCAAATATGGAGGCGAGCAGTACGTC. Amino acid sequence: CASKYGGEQYV.

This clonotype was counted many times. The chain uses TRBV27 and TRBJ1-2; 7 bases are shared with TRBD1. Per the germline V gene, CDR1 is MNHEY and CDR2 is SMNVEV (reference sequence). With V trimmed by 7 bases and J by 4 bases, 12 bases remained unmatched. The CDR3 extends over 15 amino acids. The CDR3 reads CASKELDRRTYGYTF. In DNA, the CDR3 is TGTGCCAGCAAGGAGTTGGACAGGCGGACCTATGGCTACACCTTC.

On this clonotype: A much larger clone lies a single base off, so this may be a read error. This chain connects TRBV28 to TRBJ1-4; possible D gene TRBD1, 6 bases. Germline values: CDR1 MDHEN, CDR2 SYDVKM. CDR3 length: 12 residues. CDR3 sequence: CATQGSTENLFF. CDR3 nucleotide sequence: TGTGCCACCCAGGGGAGCACTGAAAACCTGTTTTTT.

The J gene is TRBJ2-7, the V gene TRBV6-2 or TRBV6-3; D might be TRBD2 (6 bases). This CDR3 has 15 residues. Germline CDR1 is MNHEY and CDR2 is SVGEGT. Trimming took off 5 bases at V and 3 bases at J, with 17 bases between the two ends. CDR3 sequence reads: CASSRDFKLSYEQYV. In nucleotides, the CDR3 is TGTGCCAGCAGTCGGGACTTCAAATTAAGCTACGAGCAGTACGTC.

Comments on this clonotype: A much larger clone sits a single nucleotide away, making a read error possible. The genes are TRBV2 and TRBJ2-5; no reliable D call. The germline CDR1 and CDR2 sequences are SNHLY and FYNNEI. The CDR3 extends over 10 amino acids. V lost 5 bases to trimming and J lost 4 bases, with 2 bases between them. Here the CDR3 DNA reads TGTGCCAGCAGTACAGAGACCCAGTACTTC. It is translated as CASSTETQYF.

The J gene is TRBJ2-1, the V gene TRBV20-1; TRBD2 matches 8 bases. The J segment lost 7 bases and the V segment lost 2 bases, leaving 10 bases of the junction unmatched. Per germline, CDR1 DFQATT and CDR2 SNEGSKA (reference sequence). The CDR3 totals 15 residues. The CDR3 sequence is CSARYRTGGPNEQFF. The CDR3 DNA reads TGCAGTGCTAGATACCGGACGGGAGGGCCGAATGAGCAGTTCTTC.

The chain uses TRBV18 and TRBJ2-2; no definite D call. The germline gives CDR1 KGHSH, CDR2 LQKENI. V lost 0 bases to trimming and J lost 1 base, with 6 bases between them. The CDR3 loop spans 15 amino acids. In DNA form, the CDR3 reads TGTGCCAGCTCACCACCGTCCGTGAACACCGGGGAGCTGTTTTTT. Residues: CASSPPSVNTGELFF.

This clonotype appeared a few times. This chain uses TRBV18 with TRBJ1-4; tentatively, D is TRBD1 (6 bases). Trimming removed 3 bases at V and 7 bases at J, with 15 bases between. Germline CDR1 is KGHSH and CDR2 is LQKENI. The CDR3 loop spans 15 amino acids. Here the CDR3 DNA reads TGTGCCAGCTCACCCCCCGACAGGAGGGGTGAAAAACTGTTTTTT. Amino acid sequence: CASSPPDRRGEKLFF.

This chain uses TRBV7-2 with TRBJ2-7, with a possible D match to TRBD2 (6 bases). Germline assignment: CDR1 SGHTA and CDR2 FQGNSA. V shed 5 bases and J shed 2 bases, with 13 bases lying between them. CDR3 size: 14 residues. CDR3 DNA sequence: TGTGCCAGCAGCGCTCCGGGGGTACCCTACGAGCAGTACTTC. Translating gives CASSAPGVPYEQYF.

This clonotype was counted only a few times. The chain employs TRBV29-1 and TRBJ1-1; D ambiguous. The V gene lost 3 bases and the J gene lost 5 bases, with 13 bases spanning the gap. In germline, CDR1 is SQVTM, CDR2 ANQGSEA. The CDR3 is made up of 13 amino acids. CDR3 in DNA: TGCAGCGTTGATGCCAGAGCCTTGACTGAAGCTTTCTTT. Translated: CSVDARALTEAFF.

The CDR3 sequence: CASSRVGHEAYEQYF. Written as DNA, the CDR3 is TGCGCCAGCAGCCGGGTGGGACACGAGGCCTACGAGCAGTACTTC. The gene calls are TRBV5-1 and TRBJ2-7; possible D gene TRBD1, 6 bases. The CDR3 loop spans 15 amino acids. Germline values: CDR1 SGHRS, CDR2 YFSETQ. V was clipped by 4 bases and J by 2 bases, with 16 bases between them.

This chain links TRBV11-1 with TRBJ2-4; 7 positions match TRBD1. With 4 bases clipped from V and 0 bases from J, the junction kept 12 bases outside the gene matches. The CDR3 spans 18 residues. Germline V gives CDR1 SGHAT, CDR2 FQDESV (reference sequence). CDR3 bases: TGTGCCAGCAGCTCGACAGGGAGAACTCTTCTAGCCAAAAACATTCAGTACTTC. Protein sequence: CASSSTGRTLLAKNIQYF.

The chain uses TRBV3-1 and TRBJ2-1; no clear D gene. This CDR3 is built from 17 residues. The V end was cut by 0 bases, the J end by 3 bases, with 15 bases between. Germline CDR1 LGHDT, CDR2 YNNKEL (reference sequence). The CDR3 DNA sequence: TGTGCCAGCAGCCAAGAGGCGGCCCGCACGAGCTACAATGAGCAGTTCTTC. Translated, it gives CASSQEAARTSYNEQFF.

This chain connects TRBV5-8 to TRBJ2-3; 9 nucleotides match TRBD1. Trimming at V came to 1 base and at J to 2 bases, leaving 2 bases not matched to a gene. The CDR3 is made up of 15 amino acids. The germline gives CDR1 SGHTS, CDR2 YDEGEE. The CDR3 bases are TGTGCCAGCAGCTTGACAGGGGGCTACACAGATACGCAGTATTTT. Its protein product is CASSLTGGYTDTQYF.

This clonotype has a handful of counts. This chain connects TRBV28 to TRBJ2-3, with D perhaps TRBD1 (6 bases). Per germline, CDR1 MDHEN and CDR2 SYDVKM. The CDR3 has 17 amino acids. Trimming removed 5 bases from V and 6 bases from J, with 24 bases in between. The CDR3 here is CASSPSGDGSGMDTQYF. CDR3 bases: TGTGCCAGCAGTCCCTCAGGGGACGGTAGTGGTATGGATACGCAGTATTTT.